Listed below are T cell receptor beta chains from one sample, sequenced in a study of monozygotic twins with cystic fibrosis. Sequencing was performed with immunoSEQ multiplex PCR; in TCRdb, only in-frame clones are kept and a portion is missing. Of about 10,000 clones in the sample, more than 99% were seen once. Sequencing was carried out using blood. The receptors come from a man between 18 and 29 years old with cystic fibrosis. The conserved cysteine and the conserved F or W are not part of the CDR3 here. Fields, in order: J gene, V gene, CDR3 protein.

TRBJ2-5,TRBV6-5,ASRDRYQETQY
TRBJ1-2,TRBV5-4,ASSPGTGGGYGYT
TRBJ1-5,TRBV30,AWSARLGQITEPQH
TRBJ1-1,TRBV2,ASSEKGNTEAF
TRBJ2-7,TRBV9,ASSVETTSGGSEQY
TRBJ1-3,TRBV13,ASSFDRGPGNTIY
TRBJ2-1,TRBV10-3,ASALAGVGNEQF
TRBJ1-2,TRBV5-6,ASSSRPRDNYGYT
TRBJ1-3,TRBV10-1,ASLGASGNTIY
TRBJ2-2,TRBV5-1,ASSLEGAGILGELF
TRBJ2-7,TRBV19,ASSHPGVEQY
TRBJ1-1,TRBV29-1,SVDGFTQDF
TRBJ2-3,TRBV19,ASRLSGDTQY
TRBJ1-1,TRBV4-3,ASSQRGSTEAF
TRBJ1-1,TRBV5-6,ASSSPGHRSSAEAF
TRBJ2-1,TRBV19,ASSPSGNEQF
TRBJ2-2,TRBV2,ASSKVRTGQNTGELF